The clone carrying this T cell receptor (beta chain) occurred many times. Amplified TCR beta CDR3 regions came from RNA transcripts. Carried out on the TCR CDR3, a first-round RT-PCR used the HTBI primer set. MiXCR, applied by TCRdb to the multiplex PCR reads, yields one record per CDR3 protein. Here the sample spans more than 500,000 distinct CDR3 sequences, roughly 15% being singletons. With 6 bases clipped from V and 11 bases from J, the junction kept 13 bases outside the gene matches. This CDR3 spans 13 amino acids. CDR1 and CDR2 (germline): MNHNS, SASEGT. The data originate from a study of T cells in Graves' hyperthyroidism and ophthalmopathy. Together with thyroid ultrasound, orbital computed tomography, serum thyroxine and TRAb, clinical symptoms were used for diagnoses.

V is TRBV6-1 and J is TRBJ2-7, with TRBD2 matching 7 bases. This TCR derives from a woman aged 40 to 50 with Graves' ophthalmopathy. Sequencing was performed on blood. The CDR3 sequence: CASSLPQRREKYF. CDR3 coding DNA: TGTGCCAGCAGCCTACCTCAGCGGCGGGAGAAGTACTTC.